This passage covers 28 T cell receptor beta chains from one sample sequenced in a study of shared clonotypes between healthy human individuals. TCRdb's table, derived via immunoSEQ multiplex PCR, lists solely in-frame clones and lacks some. The sample holds 2 million to 2.5 million clones, under 95% seen once. The material sequenced was naive CD4+ T cells from PBMCs. Subset here: CD45RA+ positively selected. The receptor set was obtained from a man between 18 and 29 years old in good health. Some clones in this sample may be carry-over from other donors' samples.

This chain connects TRBV5-1 to TRBJ1-2, with TRBD1 as a possible D gene (5 bases). V was trimmed by 7 bases and J by 0 bases, leaving 16 bases between them. The CDR3 extends over 15 amino acids. Germline V gene sequence: CDR1 SGHRS, CDR2 YFSETQ. The CDR3 loop reads CASQTTGGANYGYTF. DNA of the CDR3: TGCGCCAGCCAAACGACTGGGGGGGCTAACTATGGCTACACCTTC. Based on the CDR3 plus reference TRBV5-1 and TRBJ1-2, the full variable domain is KAGVTQTPRYLIKTRGQQVTLSCSPISGHRSVSWYQQTPGQGLQFLFEYFSETQRNKGNFPGRFSGRQFSNSRSEMNVSTLELGDSALYLCASQTTGGANYGYTFGSGTRLTVV.

Of note for this clone: This same CDR3 is encoded by further DNA sequences in the sample. The chain combines TRBV5-1 with TRBJ2-1, with 8 nucleotides matching TRBD2. The V and J ends lost 0 bases and 6 bases, in that order; junction bases with no gene match: 8. There are 16 residues in the CDR3. Germline lookup yields CDR1 SGHRS and CDR2 YFSETQ. CDR3 amino acids: CASSLEAGGSSNEQFF. The CDR3 bases are TGCGCCAGCAGCTTGGAGGCGGGAGGCTCATCCAATGAGCAGTTCTTC.

In its sample, this clone was seen once. This rearrangement joins TRBV5-1 to TRBJ2-1; TRBD2 matches 11 bases. The V gene's germline CDR1 is SGHRS and CDR2 YFSETQ. V gave up 0 bases and J gave up 2 bases; unmatched junction bases: 10. The CDR3 runs to 19 residues. CDR3 residues: CASSLVRSSGRNTYNEQFF. The CDR3 DNA sequence: TGCGCCAGCAGCTTGGTGAGGTCTAGCGGGAGGAACACCTACAATGAGCAGTTCTTC.

The V and J genes are TRBV5-1 and TRBJ2-3; D is perhaps TRBD1 or TRBD2 (5 bases each). CDR1 and CDR2 from the germline V gene are SGHRS and YFSETQ. This CDR3 has 15 residues. Trimming left V 4 bases short and J 1 base short, with 13 bases between. The CDR3 is CASSPGPQGTDTQYF. The CDR3 nucleotides read TGCGCCAGCAGCCCGGGACCTCAAGGCACAGATACGCAGTATTTT.

This chain links TRBV7-6 with TRBJ1-1; D is ambiguous. V shed 5 bases and J shed 0 bases, with 10 bases lying between them. Germline V gene sequence: CDR1 SGHVS, CDR2 FNYEAQ. The CDR3 sequence is 14 residues long. In DNA form, the CDR3 reads TGTGCCAGCAGCCCCCGGGGAATGAACACTGAAGCTTTCTTT. The encoded protein is CASSPRGMNTEAFF.

This clone was counted between two and nine times. Other nucleotide sequences in the sample specify the same CDR3. The chain uses TRBV9 and TRBJ1-1; D unclear. With 0 bases removed from V and 3 bases from J, the gap between germline ends came to 3 bases. Per the germline V gene, CDR1 is SGDLS and CDR2 is YYNGEE. The CDR3 contains 12 residues. The CDR3 protein is CASSVADTEAFF. DNA for the CDR3: TGTGCCAGCAGCGTAGCGGACACTGAAGCTTTCTTT.

The chain employs TRBV6-1 and TRBJ1-5; D gene ambiguous. The CDR3 is 15 amino acids. The V end was cut by 3 bases, the J end by 1 base, with 10 bases between. Germline CDR1 is MNHNS and CDR2 is SASEGT. The CDR3 is CASSDTHGSNQPQHF. Written as DNA, the CDR3 is TGTGCCAGCAGTGACACTCATGGGAGCAATCAGCCCCAGCATTTT.

The DNA for the CDR3 is TGTGCCAGCTCACCACCGGGGAGGGAAGGGCAGTTCTTC. This translates into CASSPPGREGQFF. The chain uses TRBV18 and TRBJ2-1; 7 nucleotides match TRBD2. This CDR3 spans 13 amino acids. Germline V gene lookup returns CDR1 KGHSH and CDR2 LQKENI. J gave up 12 bases and V 0 bases, and 5 bases lay outside the gene matches.

This clone was detected only once. The rearrangement uses TRBV4-3 and TRBJ1-5; no definite D call. The V end lost 0 bases, the J end lost 3 bases, and 9 bases lay between the germline ends. Germline values: CDR1 LGHNA, CDR2 YSLEER. This CDR3 is 15 amino acids long. The CDR3 DNA is TGCGCCAGCAGCCAAGATTTCTCCTTCAATCAGCCCCAGCATTTT. Translating it yields CASSQDFSFNQPQHF.

V and J are TRBV7-9 and TRBJ2-3, with D perhaps matching TRBD2 (6 bases). The CDR3 is 14 amino acids. V dropped 11 bases and J dropped 0 bases, with 15 bases sitting between them. Germline V gene data show CDR1 as SEHNR and CDR2 as FQNEAQ (reference sequence). The DNA for the CDR3 is TGTGCCGGTGGTCGCGGGACTAGCACAGATACGCAGTATTTT. It translates to CAGGRGTSTDTQYF.

CDR3 amino acids: CASSLLSGGPKTQYF. CDR3 sequence (DNA): TGTGCCAGCAGTTTATTGTCAGGGGGCCCTAAGACCCAGTACTTC. This chain links TRBV28 with TRBJ2-5; 8 bases fit TRBD1. The germline CDR1 and CDR2 sequences are MDHEN and SYDVKM. CDR3 size: 15 residues. Trimming cost V 1 base and J 6 bases; bases outside gene matches: 7.

This chain uses TRBV7-2 with TRBJ2-7; 9 positions match TRBD1. The CDR3 is 15 residues long. V trimming: 2 bases; J trimming: 1 base; junction bases outside the gene matches: 3. In germline, CDR1 is SGHTA, CDR2 FQGNSA. CDR3 in DNA: TGTGCCAGCAGCTTAATGGACAGGGGATCCTACGAGCAGTACTTC. Its translation: CASSLMDRGSYEQYF. Drawing the rest from reference TRBV7-2 and TRBJ2-7, the complete variable domain is GAGVSQSPSNKVTEKGKDVELRCDPISGHTALYWYRQSLGQGLEFLIYFQGNSAPDKSGLPSDRFSAERTGGSVSTLTIQRTQQEDSAVYLCASSLMDRGSYEQYFGPGTRLTVT.

In its sample, this clone was seen once. The rearrangement joins TRBV5-4 to TRBJ2-3; possible D gene TRBD2, 6 bases. Germline lookup yields CDR1 SGHNT and CDR2 YYREEE (reference sequence). The V end was cut by 1 base, the J end by 3 bases, with 18 bases between. The CDR3 contains 17 residues. CDR3 in amino acids: CASSLWGWGEFTDTQYF. The CDR3 nucleotides are TGTGCCAGCAGCTTGTGGGGCTGGGGGGAGTTTACAGATACGCAGTATTTT.

The rearrangement joins TRBV18 to TRBJ1-3, with D uncertain. The CDR3 runs 16 residues. Germline V lookup: CDR1 KGHSH, CDR2 LQKENI. V lost 5 bases to trimming and J lost 4 bases, with 18 bases between them. The CDR3 DNA reads as TGTGCCAGCTCATCCTCCCTCCCGGCCCAGGGAAACACCATATATTTT. Translated, it gives CASSSSLPAQGNTIYF.

The chain couples TRBV27 to TRBJ2-1; D is undetermined. The V end lost 6 bases, the J end lost 5 bases, and 14 bases lay between the germline ends. The CDR3 has 14 amino acids. Germline lookup yields CDR1 MNHEY and CDR2 SMNVEV (reference sequence). CDR3 residues: CASRGGNNDNEQFF. CDR3 sequence (DNA): TGTGCCAGCAGAGGTGGGAATAACGACAATGAGCAGTTCTTC.

This chain uses TRBV4-3 with TRBJ2-3; 7 nucleotides align to TRBD1. Trimming took 8 bases from V and 1 from J; bases not matched to a gene: 9. Germline CDR1 is LGHNA and CDR2 is YSLEER. This CDR3 spans 15 amino acids. The CDR3 sequence: CASCPGQWGTDTQYF. CDR3 coding DNA: TGCGCCAGCTGCCCGGGACAGTGGGGCACAGATACGCAGTATTTT.

The chain recombines TRBV30 with TRBJ1-2, with D possibly matching TRBD1 (5 bases). V dropped 5 bases and J dropped 4 bases, with 17 bases sitting between them. Germline V gene sequence: CDR1 GTSNPN, CDR2 SVGIG (reference sequence). The CDR3 covers 14 residues. The CDR3 is CAWGGRREGYGYTF. The CDR3 DNA reads TGTGCCTGGGGGGGACGCCGGGAGGGCTATGGCTACACCTTC.

This clone was detected once. This sequence joins TRBV6-1 and TRBJ1-5; a weak D match, TRBD1 (6 bases). Per the germline V gene, CDR1 is MNHNS and CDR2 is SASEGT. CDR3 length equals 15 residues. The CDR3 region is CVSASGGASNQPQHF. The CDR3 DNA reads TGTGTCTCAGCGTCGGGGGGCGCCAGCAATCAGCCCCAGCATTTT.

The chain couples TRBV7-8 to TRBJ1-1; D ambiguous. In germline, CDR1 is SGHVS, CDR2 FQNEAQ. The CDR3 length is 14 residues. Trimming stripped 5 bases from V and 0 bases from J, with 10 bases between. Here the CDR3 reads CASSVGQMNTEAFF. The CDR3 coding sequence is TGTGCCAGCAGCGTCGGGCAGATGAACACTGAAGCTTTCTTT.

The chain couples TRBV5-1 to TRBJ2-5; D uncertain. V lost 6 bases and J lost 5, with 23 bases in between. This CDR3 is 16 amino acids long. From germline, CDR1 is SGHRS and CDR2 YFSETQ. CDR3 bases: TGCGCCAGCACCAACACCCCGGTGGGCAGTGGGGAGACCCAGTACTTC. It encodes CASTNTPVGSGETQYF.

CDR3 sequence reads: CASSQRLEGRRTVTRQNEQFF. In DNA form, the CDR3 reads TGCGCCAGCAGCCAAAGGCTTGAGGGGAGGAGAACAGTAACGAGACAGAATGAGCAGTTCTTC. The chain combines TRBV4-1 with TRBJ2-1; tentatively, D is TRBD2 (6 bases). Trimming shortened V by 2 bases and J by 7 bases, and 33 bases separated the two germline ends. The CDR3 runs to 21 residues. The germline gives CDR1 MGHRA, CDR2 YSYEKL.

CDR3 residues: CASATPVGTPGEQYF. The CDR3 DNA reads TGTGCCAGCGCAACCCCCGTCGGGACCCCCGGCGAGCAGTACTTC. The rearrangement joins TRBV7-8 to TRBJ2-7, with D perhaps being TRBD1 or TRBD2 (5 bases each). The CDR3 length is 15 residues. V gave up 8 bases and J gave up 6 bases, with 23 bases separating them. Per the germline V gene, CDR1 is SGHVS and CDR2 is FQNEAQ.

V gene TRBV7-6 combines with J gene TRBJ1-1; a weak D match, TRBD1 (6 bases). Trimming removed 3 bases from V and 4 bases from J, with 12 bases in between. This CDR3 contains 14 residues. Germline V CDR1 and CDR2: SGHVS, FNYEAQ. In nucleotides, the CDR3 is TGTGCCAGCAGCTTGACTCGAGGGGGCACTGAAGCTTTCTTT. Encoded protein: CASSLTRGGTEAFF.

The chain employs TRBV29-1 and TRBJ1-4, with D possibly being TRBD1 (6 bases). CDR1 and CDR2 from the germline V gene are SQVTM and ANQGSEA. The CDR3 runs 15 residues. The V end lost 4 bases, the J end lost 6 bases, and 18 bases lay between the germline ends. The CDR3 loop is CSVAPTTGLDEKLFF. Written as DNA, the CDR3 is TGCAGCGTTGCCCCAACTACAGGGTTGGATGAAAAACTGTTTTTT.

The chain combines TRBV19 with TRBJ2-2, with 8 bases identical to TRBD1. The CDR3 has 16 residues. The germline CDR1 and CDR2 sequences are LNHDA and SQIVND (reference sequence). Germline trimming cut 7 bases from V and 6 bases from J; bases unmatched to any gene: 13. CDR3 loop: CASTIRDRIIAGELFF. CDR3 DNA sequence: TGTGCCAGTACCATCCGGGACAGGATTATCGCCGGGGAGCTGTTTTTT.

Remarks on this clone: Within the sample, other DNA sequences also encode this same CDR3. V usage is TRBV2 and J usage is TRBJ1-1; possibly TRBD1 for D (6 bases). In germline, CDR1 is SNHLY, CDR2 FYNNEI. Trimming left V 8 bases short and J 0 bases short, with 10 bases between. This CDR3 has 13 amino acids. The CDR3 protein is CASRTAMNTEAFF. Here the CDR3 DNA reads TGTGCCAGCCGGACAGCCATGAACACTGAAGCTTTCTTT.

This chain connects TRBV28 to TRBJ2-5, with D possibly matching TRBD1 (5 bases). This CDR3 spans 16 amino acids. The V end lost 3 bases, the J end lost 5 bases, and 19 bases lay between the germline ends. CDR1 and CDR2 from the germline V gene are MDHEN and SYDVKM. In DNA form, the CDR3 reads TGTGCCAGCAGTTTTGCGGACACAATACGACAGGAGACCCAGTACTTC. Protein sequence: CASSFADTIRQETQYF.

Here the CDR3 DNA reads TGTGCCAGCAGCTTGGGGACAGAGGGCTATGGCTACACCTTC. It encodes CASSLGTEGYGYTF. The chain links TRBV7-3 to TRBJ1-2; 7 bases match TRBD1. From germline, CDR1 is SGHTA and CDR2 FQGTGA. Trimming removed 3 bases from V and 4 bases from J; junction bases left unmatched: 5. There are 14 residues in the CDR3.